This TCR beta chain was recorded in a study of vaccination effects on CD4 cells after COVID-19 (dated by TCRdb to the early 2020s). Regarding the study in general: The ViraFEST assay stimulated PBMC with viral peptide pools and then used TCR sequencing to identify antigen-specific CD4+ T cell clonotypes by expansion. Across the study, the median time from the second dose to post-vaccine sampling was 72 days (range 14 to 241). Under 2.5 million PBMC per well were cultured with around 9.8 ug/ml peptides in IMDM containing 5% human AB serum, roughly 10 IU/ml IL-2 and gentamicin. The study compared SARS-CoV-2 spike-specific CD4+ TCR repertoires before and after mRNA vaccination in COVID-19 convalescent patients and infection-naive vaccine recipients. A total of 9 to 11 COVID-19 convalescent patients and a handful of SARS-CoV-2-naive healthy vaccine recipients were included in the full study. The Oncomine TCR Beta short-read assay on an Illumina iSeq 100 was used to sequence cultures from other donors in the study.

Library generation was performed with the immunoSEQ multiplex PCR assay. TCR beta CDR3 sequencing was performed on DNA from the cultured, isolated CD4+ T cells. For the original study's pipeline: Non-productive TCR sequences were removed and reads were trimmed to the CDR3 region, keeping CDR3s of at least 7 amino acids. Antigen-specific clonotypes were identified using the MANAFEST web app by comparison of expansion in peptide wells against reference cultures. To be called positive, a clone needed expansion at FDR<0.05 compared with the reference and with all other wells, an odds ratio greater than 5, and a frequency greater than 0.1% in two replicate wells. A clonotype was called cross-reactive if it was significantly expanded both in SARS-CoV-2 spike wells and in at least one common cold coronavirus spike condition. CDR3 similarity was assessed by Levenshtein distance with the stringdist R package, and unrooted trees were built with ape in R 3.6.1. TCRdb took this table from immuneACCESS and kept in-frame rearrangements with V and J called. Such tables lack part of the clones; where checked against another copy, unresolved V genes explain under half of the gap, and the rest is unexplained. V and J calls and clone size are as listed in that table; D and trimming were resolved from the DNA. A total of under 70,000 clones appear in this sample, 70% to 85% of them only once. 2.2% of the sample is taken by the ten largest.

After 10 days of culture, CD4+ T cells were isolated with the EasySep CD4+ T cell isolation kit. Participants received two doses of either the BNT162b2 or the mRNA-1273 mRNA SARS-CoV-2 vaccine. The absence of prior SARS-CoV-2 infection in healthy vaccine recipients was confirmed by negative nucleocapsid antibodies before and after vaccination. Half of the culture medium was replaced with fresh IL-2-containing medium on days 3 and 7. Each peptide stimulation condition was cultured in triplicate wells unless otherwise noted. PBMC were separated from whole blood using Ficoll-Paque Plus gradient centrifugation and were then either cryopreserved at -140C or used fresh. The QIAamp micro DNA kit was used to extract genomic DNA from the cultured CD4+ T cells. Comments on this clone: Its antigen remains undetermined. Qualities for individual bases were not recorded, and no much larger clone is one base off.

The study at large found these results: Among healthy vaccine recipients, nearly all vaccine-induced clones were SARS-CoV-2 mono-reactive, and only 1 of 255 was cross-reactive with common cold coronaviruses. The study was limited by a small number of convalescent patients and lacked early post-infection timepoints. Clones induced by infection and clones induced by vaccination both contracted markedly at late timepoints after vaccination, which fits with T cell responses waning over time.

As encoded in the germline V gene, CDR1 is MGHRA while CDR2 is YSYEKL. The V end gives up 9 bases and the J end 4 bases, leaving 13 bases in the junction not matched to a gene. There are 15 amino acids in the CDR3, from cysteine to phenylalanine inclusive. The read is trimmed to its CDR3 DNA, 45 bases read in frame from base 1. This specimen consisted of CD4+ T cells from PBMCs cultured without peptide, obtained after COVID-19 vaccination. The receptor was isolated from a human donor who received a COVID-19 vaccine. The sequence links TRBV4-1 to TRBJ1-1, with 8 bases aligning to TRBD1. The CDR3 protein is CASRAGGAPGTEAFF. The bases read TGCGCCAGTAGGGCAGGGGGCGCCCCGGGCACTGAAGCTTTCTTT.